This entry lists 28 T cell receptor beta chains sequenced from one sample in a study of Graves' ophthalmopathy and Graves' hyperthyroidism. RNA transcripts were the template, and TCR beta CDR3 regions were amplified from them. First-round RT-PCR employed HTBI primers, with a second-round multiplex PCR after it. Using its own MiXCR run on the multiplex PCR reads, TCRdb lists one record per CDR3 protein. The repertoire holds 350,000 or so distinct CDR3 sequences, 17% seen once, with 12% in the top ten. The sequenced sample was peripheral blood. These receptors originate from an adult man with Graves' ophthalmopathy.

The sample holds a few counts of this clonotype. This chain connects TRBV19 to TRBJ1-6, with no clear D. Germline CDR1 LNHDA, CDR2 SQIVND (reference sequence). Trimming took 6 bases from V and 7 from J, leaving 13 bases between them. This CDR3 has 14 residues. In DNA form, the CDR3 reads TGTGCCAGTAGCCCCGGACGGTGGAATTCACCCCTCCACTTT. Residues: CASSPGRWNSPLHF.

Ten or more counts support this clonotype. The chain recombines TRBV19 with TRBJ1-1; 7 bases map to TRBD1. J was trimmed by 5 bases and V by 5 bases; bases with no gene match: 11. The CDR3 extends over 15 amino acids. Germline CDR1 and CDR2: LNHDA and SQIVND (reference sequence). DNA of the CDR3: TGTGCCAGTAGTGCCCCGGGACAGAGGGGGACTGAAGCTTTCTTT. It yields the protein CASSAPGQRGTEAFF.

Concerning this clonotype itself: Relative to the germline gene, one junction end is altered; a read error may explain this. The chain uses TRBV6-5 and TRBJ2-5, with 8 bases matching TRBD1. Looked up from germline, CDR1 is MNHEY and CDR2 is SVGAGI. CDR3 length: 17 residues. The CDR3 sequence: CARSLPRTGSKEETQYF. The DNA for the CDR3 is TGTGCCAGGAGTTTGCCCCGGACAGGGAGTAAGGAAGAGACCCAGTACTTC.

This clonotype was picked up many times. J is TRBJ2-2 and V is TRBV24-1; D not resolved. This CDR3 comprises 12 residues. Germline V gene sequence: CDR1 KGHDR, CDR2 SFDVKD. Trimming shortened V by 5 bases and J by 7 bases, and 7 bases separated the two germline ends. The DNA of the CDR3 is TGTGCCACCAGTGGAGTGGGCGGGGAGCTGTTTTTT. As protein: CATSGVGGELFF.

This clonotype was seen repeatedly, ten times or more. Here the CDR3 reads CASSLFPSGSEETQYF. The CDR3 DNA follows: TGTGCCAGCAGCTTGTTTCCTAGCGGGAGTGAAGAGACCCAGTACTTC. This chain joins TRBV11-2 and TRBJ2-5; 10 bases agree with TRBD2. The CDR3 covers 16 residues. Germline V CDR1 and CDR2: SGHAT, FQNNGV. V gave up 3 bases and J gave up 3 bases; unmatched junction bases: 7.

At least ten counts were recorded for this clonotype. The CDR3 reads CASSRITGGETQYF. For the CDR3, the DNA is TGTGCCAGCAGCCGAATAACAGGGGGTGAGACCCAGTACTTC. The chain is built from TRBV3-1 and TRBJ2-5; 8 bases align to TRBD1. The V gene's germline CDR1 is LGHDT and CDR2 YNNKEL (reference sequence). With V trimmed by 4 bases and J by 5 bases, 6 bases remained unmatched. This CDR3 is 14 amino acids long.

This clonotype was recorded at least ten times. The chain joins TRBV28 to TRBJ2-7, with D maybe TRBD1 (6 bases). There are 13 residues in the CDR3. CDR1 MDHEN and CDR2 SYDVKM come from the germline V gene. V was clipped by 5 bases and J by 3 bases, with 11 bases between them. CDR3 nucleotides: TGTGCCAGCAGTCCACAGGGCCACTACGAGCAGTACTTC. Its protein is CASSPQGHYEQYF.

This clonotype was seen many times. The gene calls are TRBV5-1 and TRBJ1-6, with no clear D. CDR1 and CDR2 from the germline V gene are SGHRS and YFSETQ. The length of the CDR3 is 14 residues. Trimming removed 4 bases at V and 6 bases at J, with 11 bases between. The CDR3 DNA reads TGCGCCAGCAGCACATGGGATGTTAATTCACCCCTCCACTTT. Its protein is CASSTWDVNSPLHF. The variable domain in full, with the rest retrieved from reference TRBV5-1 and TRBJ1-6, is KAGVTQTPRYLIKTRGQQVTLSCSPISGHRSVSWYQQTPGQGLQFLFEYFSETQRNKGNFPGRFSGRQFSNSRSEMNVSTLELGDSALYLCASSTWDVNSPLHFGNGTRLTVT.

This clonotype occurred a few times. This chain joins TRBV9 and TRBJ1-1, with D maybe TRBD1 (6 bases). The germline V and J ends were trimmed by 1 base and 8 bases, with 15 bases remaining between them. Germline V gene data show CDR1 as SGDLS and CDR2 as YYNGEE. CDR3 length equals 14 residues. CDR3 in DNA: TGTGCCAGCAGCGTAAAGGGGGACTATGGGGAAGCTTTCTTT. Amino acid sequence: CASSVKGDYGEAFF.

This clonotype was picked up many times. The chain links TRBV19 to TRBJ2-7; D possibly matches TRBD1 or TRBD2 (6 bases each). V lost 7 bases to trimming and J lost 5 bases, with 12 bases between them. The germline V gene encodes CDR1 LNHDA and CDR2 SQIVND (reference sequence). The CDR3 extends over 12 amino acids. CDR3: CASTAGGHEQYF. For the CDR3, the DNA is TGTGCCAGTACCGCCGGGGGCCACGAGCAGTACTTC.

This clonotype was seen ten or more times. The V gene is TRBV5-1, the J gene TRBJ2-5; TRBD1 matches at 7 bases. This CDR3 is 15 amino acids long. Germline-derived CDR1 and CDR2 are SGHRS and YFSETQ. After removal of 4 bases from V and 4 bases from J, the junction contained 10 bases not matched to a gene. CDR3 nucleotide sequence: TGCGCCAGCAGCCAGGGGGAAATTGTAGGAGAGACCCAGTACTTC. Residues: CASSQGEIVGETQYF.

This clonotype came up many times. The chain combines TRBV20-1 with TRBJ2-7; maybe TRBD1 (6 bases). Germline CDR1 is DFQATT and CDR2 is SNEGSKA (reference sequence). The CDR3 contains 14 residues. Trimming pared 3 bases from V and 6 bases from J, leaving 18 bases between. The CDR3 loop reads CSASDPGIRGEQYF. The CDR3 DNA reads TGCAGTGCTAGCGACCCGGGGATCAGGGGCGAGCAGTACTTC.

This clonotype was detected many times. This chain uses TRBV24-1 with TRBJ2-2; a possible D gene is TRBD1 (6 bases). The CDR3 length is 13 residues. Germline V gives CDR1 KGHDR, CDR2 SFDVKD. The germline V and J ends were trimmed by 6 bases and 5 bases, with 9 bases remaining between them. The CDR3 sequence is CATSRTGTGELFF. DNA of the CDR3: TGTGCCACCAGTCGTACAGGGACCGGGGAGCTGTTTTTT.

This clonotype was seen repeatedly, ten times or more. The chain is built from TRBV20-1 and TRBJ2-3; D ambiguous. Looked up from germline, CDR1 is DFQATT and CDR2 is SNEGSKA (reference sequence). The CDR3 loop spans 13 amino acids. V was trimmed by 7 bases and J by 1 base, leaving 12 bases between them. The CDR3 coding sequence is TGCAGTGTCACGACTGTCCGCACAGATACGCAGTATTTT. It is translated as CSVTTVRTDTQYF.

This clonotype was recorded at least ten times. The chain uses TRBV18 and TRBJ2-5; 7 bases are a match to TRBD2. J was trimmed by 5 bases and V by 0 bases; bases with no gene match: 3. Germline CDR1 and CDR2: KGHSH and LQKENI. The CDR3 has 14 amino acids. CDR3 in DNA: TGTGCCAGCTCACCACCGGGACTACTCGAGACCCAGTACTTC. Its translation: CASSPPGLLETQYF.

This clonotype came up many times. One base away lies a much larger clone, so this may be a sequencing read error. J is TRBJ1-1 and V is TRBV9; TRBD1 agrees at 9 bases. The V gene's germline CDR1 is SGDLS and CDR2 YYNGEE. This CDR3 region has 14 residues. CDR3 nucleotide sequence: TGTGCCAGCAGCGGGACAGGGGTTGGTACTGAAGCTTCCTTT. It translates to CASSGTGVGTEASF.

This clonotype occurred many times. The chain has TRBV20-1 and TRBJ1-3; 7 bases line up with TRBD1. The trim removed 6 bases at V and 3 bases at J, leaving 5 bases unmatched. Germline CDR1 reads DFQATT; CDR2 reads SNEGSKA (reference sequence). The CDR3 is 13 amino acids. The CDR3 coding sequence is TGCAGTGCGGAACAGGGGAGTGGAAACACCATATATTTT. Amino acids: CSAEQGSGNTIYF.

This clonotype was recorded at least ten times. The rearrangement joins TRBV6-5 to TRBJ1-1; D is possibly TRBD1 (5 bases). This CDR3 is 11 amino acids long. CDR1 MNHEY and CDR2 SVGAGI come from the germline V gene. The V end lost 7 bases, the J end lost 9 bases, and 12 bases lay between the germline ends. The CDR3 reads CASKDSSQAFF. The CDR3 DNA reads TGTGCCAGCAAAGACAGTTCACAAGCTTTCTTT.

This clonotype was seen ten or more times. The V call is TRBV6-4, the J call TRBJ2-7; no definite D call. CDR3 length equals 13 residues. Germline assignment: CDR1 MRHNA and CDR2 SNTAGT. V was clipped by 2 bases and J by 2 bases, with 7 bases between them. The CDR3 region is CASSDGRPYEQYF. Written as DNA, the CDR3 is TGTGCCAGCAGTGACGGCCGGCCCTACGAGCAGTACTTC.

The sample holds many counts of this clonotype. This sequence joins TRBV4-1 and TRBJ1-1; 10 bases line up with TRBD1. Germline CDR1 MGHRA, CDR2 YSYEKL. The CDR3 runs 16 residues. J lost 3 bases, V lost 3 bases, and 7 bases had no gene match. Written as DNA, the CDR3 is TGCGCCAGCAGCCATGGACAGGGGGAGTGGGACACTGAAGCTTTCTTT. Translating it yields CASSHGQGEWDTEAFF.

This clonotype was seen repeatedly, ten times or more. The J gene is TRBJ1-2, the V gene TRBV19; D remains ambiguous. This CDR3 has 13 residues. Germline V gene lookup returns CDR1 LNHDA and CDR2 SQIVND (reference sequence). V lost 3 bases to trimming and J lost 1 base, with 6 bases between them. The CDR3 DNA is TGTGCCAGTAGTATGAGGATTAACTATGGCTACACCTTC. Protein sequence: CASSMRINYGYTF.

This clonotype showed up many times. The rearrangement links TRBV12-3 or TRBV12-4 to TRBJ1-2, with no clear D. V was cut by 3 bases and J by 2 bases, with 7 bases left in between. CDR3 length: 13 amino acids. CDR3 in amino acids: CASSFLANYGYTF. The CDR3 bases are TGTGCCAGCAGTTTTCTCGCCAACTATGGCTACACCTTC.

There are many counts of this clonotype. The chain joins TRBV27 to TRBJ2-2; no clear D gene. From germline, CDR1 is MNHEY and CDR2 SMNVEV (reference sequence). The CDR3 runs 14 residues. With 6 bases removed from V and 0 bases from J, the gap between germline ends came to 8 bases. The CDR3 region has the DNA TGTGCCAGCAGCACTACAACGAACACCGGGGAGCTGTTTTTT. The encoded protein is CASSTTTNTGELFF.

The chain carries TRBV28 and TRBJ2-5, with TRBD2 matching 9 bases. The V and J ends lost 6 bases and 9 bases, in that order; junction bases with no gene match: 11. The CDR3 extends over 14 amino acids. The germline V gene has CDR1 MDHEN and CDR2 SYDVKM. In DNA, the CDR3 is TGTGCCAGCAGCACCCCATCGCGGGGGGGGGCCCAGTACTTC. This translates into CASSTPSRGGAQYF.

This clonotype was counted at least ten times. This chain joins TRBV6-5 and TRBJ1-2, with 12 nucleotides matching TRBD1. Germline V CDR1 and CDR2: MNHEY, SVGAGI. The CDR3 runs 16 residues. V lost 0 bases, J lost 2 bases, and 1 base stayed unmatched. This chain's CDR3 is CASSYSGQGANYGYTF. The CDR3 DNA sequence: TGTGCCAGCAGTTACTCGGGACAGGGGGCAAACTATGGCTACACCTTC.

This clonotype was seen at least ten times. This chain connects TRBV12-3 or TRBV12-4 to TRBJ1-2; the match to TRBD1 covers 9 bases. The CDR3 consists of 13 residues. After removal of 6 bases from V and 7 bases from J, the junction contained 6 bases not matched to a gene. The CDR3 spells CASSLRDRAGYTF. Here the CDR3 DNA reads TGTGCCAGCAGCCTCCGGGACAGGGCTGGCTACACCTTC.

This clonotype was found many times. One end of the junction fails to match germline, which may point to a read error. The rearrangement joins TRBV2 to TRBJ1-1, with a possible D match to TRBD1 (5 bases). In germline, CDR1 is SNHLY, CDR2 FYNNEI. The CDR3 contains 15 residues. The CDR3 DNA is TGTGCCAGCAACAACGGGGAGAGGGGCTGGGGGGGAGCTCTCTTT. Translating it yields CASNNGERGWGGALF.

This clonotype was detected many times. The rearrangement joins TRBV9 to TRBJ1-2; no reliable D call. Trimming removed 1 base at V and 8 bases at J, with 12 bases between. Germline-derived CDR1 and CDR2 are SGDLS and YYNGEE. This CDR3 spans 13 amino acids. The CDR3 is CASSVLGRRGYTF. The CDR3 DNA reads TGTGCCAGCAGCGTATTAGGTCGGAGGGGCTACACCTTC.